Below are 26 T cell receptor beta chains sequenced from a single sample in a study of T cells in women clearing cervical HPV infection. Profiling relied on immunoSEQ multiplex PCR, and the TCRdb table lists in-frame clones only, not all of them. Its table lists 36,000 or so clones. The sample was blood buffy coat. The receptors stem from a woman between 18 and 75 years old with a cervical HPV16 infection that either progressed to CIN3+ or cleared (not recorded which).

As regards this clone: The CDR3 is cut off 3 residues early in the read; its end comes from the germline J gene. The chain combines TRBV7-2 with TRBJ2-4; maybe TRBD2 (5 bases). V was cut by 3 bases and J by 1 base, with 10 bases left in between. Germline-derived CDR1 and CDR2 are SGHTA and FQGNSA. This CDR3 has 15 amino acids. CDR3 bases read: TGTGCCAGCAGCTTCGGGGAGACCGCCAAAAACATT. Translated: CASSFGETAKNI. The CDR3, in full, reads CASSFGETAKNIQYF. Supplemented by reference TRBV7-2 and TRBJ2-4, the full variable domain reads GAGVSQSPSNKVTEKGKDVELRCDPISGHTALYWYRQSLGQGLEFLIYFQGNSAPDKSGLPSDRFSAERTGGSVSTLTIQRTQQEDSAVYLCASSFGETAKNIQYFGAGTRLSVL.

A remark on this clone: The read terminates 3 residues ahead of where the CDR3 ends, so the germline J gene completes it. The V call is TRBV5-4, the J call TRBJ2-3, with 9 nucleotides matching TRBD2. J lost 3 bases, V lost 9 bases, and 14 bases had no gene match. CDR1 is SGHNT and CDR2 is YYREEE in the germline V gene (reference sequence). The CDR3 consists of 16 residues. The CDR3 sequence is CANPSEVAGATDTQYF. The part of the CDR3 DNA that was read is TGTGCCAACCCTAGCGAGGTAGCGGGGGCAACAGATACG.

Comment on this clone: The CDR3 end lies 3 residues beyond the end of the read and is filled in from the germline J gene. V usage is TRBV5-1 and J usage is TRBJ2-3; TRBD2 agrees at 8 bases. Trimming at V came to 0 bases and at J to 2 bases, leaving 5 bases not matched to a gene. The germline V gene has CDR1 SGHRS and CDR2 YFSETQ. The CDR3 spans 16 residues. The covered CDR3 bases are TGCGCCAGCAGCTTGGGCCGGGGGGGAGACACAGATACG. As protein: CASSLGRGGDTDT. From start to end, the CDR3 is CASSLGRGGDTDTQYF.

Turning to this clone: The read ends 3 residues shy of where the CDR3 ends; the end is completed using the germline J gene. This chain links TRBV19 with TRBJ1-2, with 9 positions matching TRBD1. Germline V gene sequence: CDR1 LNHDA, CDR2 SQIVND (reference sequence). The length of the CDR3 is 15 residues. The covered CDR3 bases are TGTGCCAGTGCGCAGATGGACAGGGGACCAGATACC. Translating gives CASAQMDRGPDT. The whole CDR3 protein reads CASAQMDRGPDTYTF.

Remarks on this clone: The read terminates 3 residues ahead of where the CDR3 ends, so the germline J gene completes it. The chain recombines TRBV7-2 with TRBJ1-2; 7 bases map to TRBD1. Germline V gives CDR1 SGHTA, CDR2 FQGNSA. The length of the CDR3 is 13 residues. J was trimmed by 7 bases and V by 1 base; bases with no gene match: 3. CDR3 residues: CASSLGDRSGYTF. Incomplete CDR3 DNA: TGTGCCAGCAGCTTAGGGGACAGAAGTGGC.

Concerning this clone itself: The read terminates 3 residues ahead of where the CDR3 ends, so the germline J gene completes it. V gene TRBV30 combines with J gene TRBJ1-2, with 9 bases that match TRBD1. CDR1 GTSNPN and CDR2 SVGIG come from the germline V gene (reference sequence). This CDR3 comprises 15 residues. V was clipped by 0 bases and J by 5 bases; unmatched bases: 7. CDR3: CAWSVQGADLYGYTF. The CDR3 bases that were read are TGTGCCTGGAGTGTACAGGGGGCTGATTTATATGGC.

To note about this clone: The sequenced fragment ends 3 residues before the CDR3 boundary, so the rest is inferred from the germline J gene. V usage is TRBV2 and J usage is TRBJ2-3; 8 bases agree with TRBD2. The J segment lost 2 bases and the V segment lost 8 bases, leaving 6 bases of the junction unmatched. CDR3 size: 14 residues. The germline V gene encodes CDR1 SNHLY and CDR2 FYNNEI. This chain's CDR3 is CASHQRGLTDTQYF. CDR3 DNA, as far as it was read: TGTGCCAGCCATCAGCGGGGGCTCACAGATACG.

On this clone itself: One junction end does not reproduce the germline sequence, and a read error may be involved. The read ends 3 residues shy of where the CDR3 ends; the end is completed using the germline J gene. The same CDR3 is also encoded by other DNA sequences in this sample. V is TRBV30 and J is TRBJ1-3; a weak D match, TRBD1 (6 bases). The CDR3 is made up of 15 amino acids. Germline values: CDR1 GTSNPN, CDR2 SVGIG (reference sequence). CDR3 DNA (partial): TGTGCCTGGAGCGAAGGACAGTACTCTGGAAACACA. It encodes CAWSEGQYSGNT. The entire CDR3 protein is CAWSEGQYSGNTIYF.

Regarding this clone: The CDR3 extends 3 residues past the end of the read, so its final part is completed from the germline J gene. The rearrangement uses TRBV7-2 and TRBJ1-1; possible D gene TRBD1, 5 bases. The CDR3 length is 15 residues. The germline V and J ends were trimmed by 5 bases and 1 base, with 14 bases remaining between them. The V gene's germline CDR1 is SGHTA and CDR2 FQGNSA. The part of the CDR3 DNA that was read is TGTGCCAGCAGCCAGCACGCGGGGCGGAACACTGAA. Translation gives CASSQHAGRNTE. The whole CDR3 sequence is CASSQHAGRNTEAFF.

Note on this clone: The CDR3 end lies 3 residues beyond the end of the read and is filled in from the germline J gene. The genes are TRBV20-1 and TRBJ1-2; perhaps TRBD1 as D (6 bases). CDR1 is DFQATT and CDR2 is SNEGSKA in the germline V gene (reference sequence). V lost 3 bases to trimming and J lost 0 bases, with 11 bases between them. CDR3 length: 14 amino acids. The CDR3 loop is CSARRTASNYGYTF. The sequenced CDR3 bases are TGCAGTGCTAGGAGGACAGCTTCTAACTATGGC.

As concerns this clone: The read terminates 3 residues ahead of where the CDR3 ends, so the germline J gene completes it. The chain is built from TRBV11-2 and TRBJ1-2; D remains ambiguous. V lost 0 bases, J lost 7 bases, and 6 bases lay in between. The CDR3 extends over 12 amino acids. Per the germline V gene, CDR1 is SGHAT and CDR2 is FQNNGV. The covered CDR3 bases are TGTGCCAGCAGCTTAGAAGGGTTTGGC. Protein sequence: CASSLEGFG. Given in full, the CDR3 is CASSLEGFGYTF.

About this clone itself: The read comes to an end 3 residues before the CDR3 does, leaving the germline J gene to fill in the end. The chain has TRBV24-1 and TRBJ2-2; 11 bases align to TRBD2. CDR3 length: 17 amino acids. CDR1 and CDR2 from the germline V gene are KGHDR and SFDVKD. Trimming at V came to 4 bases and at J to 5 bases, leaving 8 bases not matched to a gene. The CDR3 sequence is CATSDVSGGAYTGELFF. The DNA read from the CDR3 is TGTGCCACCAGTGACGTTAGCGGGGGGGCCTATACCGGGGAG.

Comments on this clone: The missing CDR3 end, 3 residues past where the read stops, is filled in from the germline J gene. The genes are TRBV5-1 and TRBJ2-5; TRBD1 matches at 10 bases. Trimming took 4 bases from V and 4 from J; bases not matched to a gene: 7. The CDR3 consists of 15 residues. Germline CDR1 and CDR2: SGHRS and YFSETQ. The CDR3 sequence: CASSRGQGRGETQYF. CDR3 DNA (partial): TGCGCCAGCAGCCGGGGACAGGGGCGGGGAGAGACC.

On this clone: Read data end 3 residues before the CDR3 end; the end is taken from the germline J gene. This chain uses TRBV7-7 with TRBJ2-2; 8 nucleotides line up with TRBD2. J was trimmed by 7 bases and V by 2 bases; bases with no gene match: 9. The CDR3 length is 16 residues. Looked up from germline, CDR1 is SSHAT and CDR2 is FNYEAQ (reference sequence). This CDR3 reads CASSLTAGAISGELFF. CDR3 DNA, as far as it was read: TGTGCCAGCAGCTTAACAGCGGGGGCGATTAGCGGGGAG.

Worth noting for this clone: The read ends 3 residues shy of where the CDR3 ends; the end is completed using the germline J gene. This sequence joins TRBV28 and TRBJ1-1; D is unresolved. Trimming removed 0 bases at V and 3 bases at J, with 8 bases between. Looked up from germline, CDR1 is MDHEN and CDR2 is SYDVKM. CDR3 length: 14 residues. The sequenced part of the CDR3 DNA is TGTGCCAGCAGTTTATGGGGTAGGGACACTGAA. Protein product: CASSLWGRDTE. The whole CDR3 is CASSLWGRDTEAFF.

On this clone: Sequencing ends 3 residues short of the CDR3 end; the germline J gene provides the rest. V is TRBV5-1 and J is TRBJ2-5; 11 bases are a match to TRBD2. This CDR3 contains 17 residues. Losses at the gene ends were 0 bases for V and 2 bases for J; bases not matched to a gene: 6. CDR1 and CDR2 from the germline V gene are SGHRS and YFSETQ. CDR3 amino acids: CASSLALAGGPQETQYF. Partial CDR3 DNA: TGCGCCAGCAGCTTGGCCCTAGCGGGGGGTCCACAAGAGACC.

As regards this clone: With the read ending 3 residues before the CDR3 end, the germline J gene is used to fill in that end. The genes are TRBV20-1 and TRBJ2-7; possibly TRBD1 for D (5 bases). This CDR3 contains 12 residues. Deletions cut 1 base from V and 4 bases from J, with 8 bases between. Germline V gene sequence: CDR1 DFQATT, CDR2 SNEGSKA (reference sequence). The CDR3 region is CSARAQGYEQYF. The part of the CDR3 DNA that was read is TGCAGTGCTAGAGCCCAGGGTTACGAG.

Notes on this clone: From the germline J gene comes the end of the CDR3, since the read stops 3 residues before it. This chain uses TRBV7-9 with TRBJ2-5; 10 bases are a match to TRBD2. The CDR3 is made up of 14 amino acids. CDR1 and CDR2 (germline): SEHNR, FQNEAQ (reference sequence). With V trimmed by 5 bases and J by 5 bases, 5 bases remained unmatched. The DNA read from the CDR3 is TGTGCCAGCAGCCCTAGCGGGGGTTCGGAGACC. Protein sequence: CASSPSGGSET. The full CDR3 sequence reads CASSPSGGSETQYF.

In regard to this clone: The CDR3 end lies 3 residues beyond the end of the read and is filled in from the germline J gene. The chain links TRBV5-1 to TRBJ2-6; D unresolved. The CDR3 loop spans 15 amino acids. Germline V gene sequence: CDR1 SGHRS, CDR2 YFSETQ. The V end lost 1 base, the J end lost 3 bases, and 8 bases lay between the germline ends. The CDR3 is CASSLSSSGANVLTF. Incomplete CDR3 DNA: TGCGCCAGCAGCTTGTCTTCTAGTGGGGCCAACGTC.

To note about this clone: The read is 3 residues too short to cover the CDR3 end, so that end is filled in from the germline J gene. The gene calls are TRBV29-1 and TRBJ2-4, with D tentatively TRBD2 (5 bases). The CDR3 is made up of 13 amino acids. Germline V gives CDR1 SQVTM, CDR2 ANQGSEA. CDR3 region: CSVELTDDYGQYF. CDR3 bases read: TGCAGCGTTGAACTCACAGACGACTATGGT.

Comments on this clone: With the read ending 3 residues before the CDR3 end, the germline J gene is used to fill in that end. The rearrangement joins TRBV5-4 to TRBJ1-2; 7 bases line up with TRBD1. Germline V gives CDR1 SGHNT, CDR2 YYREEE (reference sequence). CDR3 length: 15 residues. V was pared by 1 base and J by 5 bases, with 8 bases of the junction left unmatched. The sequenced part of the CDR3 DNA is TGTGCCAGCAGCTTGAGTATGGGACAGTTGTATGGC. This translates into CASSLSMGQLYG. The full CDR3 protein reads CASSLSMGQLYGYTF.

On this clone itself: The junction departs from the called germline gene at one end, perhaps through a read error. Read sequence stops 3 residues before the CDR3 end, and the germline J gene provides the missing end. The chain has TRBV4-2 and TRBJ1-1; TRBD1 is a possible D gene (5 bases). The CDR3 has 16 residues. CDR1 is LGHNA, CDR2 YNFKEQ, per germline. The chain's CDR3 is CASSQDSRGVNTEAFF. The DNA read from the CDR3 is TGCGCCAGCAGCCAAGATTCTCGGGGGGTGAACACTGAA.

Regarding this clone: The sequenced fragment ends 3 residues before the CDR3 boundary, so the rest is inferred from the germline J gene. This chain uses TRBV2 with TRBJ2-5; 11 positions agree with TRBD2. V was pared by 5 bases and J by 5 bases, with 7 bases of the junction left unmatched. The CDR3 covers 15 residues. Germline V gene data show CDR1 as SNHLY and CDR2 as FYNNEI. Partial CDR3 DNA: TGTGCCAGCAGTTCGTCTAGCGGGGGGCCCGAGACC. It translates to CASSSSSGGPET. The full CDR3 is CASSSSSGGPETQYF. Supplemented by reference TRBV2 and TRBJ2-5, the full variable domain reads EPEVTQTPSHQVTQMGQEVILRCVPISNHLYFYWYRQILGQKVEFLVSFYNNEISEKSEIFDDQFSVERPDGSNFTLKIRSTKLEDSAMYFCASSSSSGGPETQYFGPGTRLLVL.

Concerning this clone itself: The sequence runs out 3 residues before the end of the CDR3; the remainder is reconstructed from the germline J gene. The gene calls are TRBV6-2 or TRBV6-3 and TRBJ2-7; D is undetermined. Germline V gene sequence: CDR1 MNHEY, CDR2 SVGEGT. The CDR3 runs 13 residues. Trimming removed 2 bases at V and 2 bases at J, with 7 bases between. CDR3 bases read: TGTGCCAGCAGTTACGGGCTTACCTACGAG. Encoded protein: CASSYGLTYE. The entire CDR3 is CASSYGLTYEQYF.

Regarding this clone: The read ends 3 residues before the CDR3 terminus; that terminus is restored from the germline J gene. The chain has TRBV9 and TRBJ1-3; D is perhaps TRBD1 (5 bases). The CDR3 loop spans 14 amino acids. CDR1 SGDLS and CDR2 YYNGEE come from the germline V gene. V dropped 0 bases and J dropped 1 base, with 5 bases sitting between them. The sequenced CDR3 bases are TGTGCCAGCAGCGTAGAGGGGTCTGGAAACACC. Protein product: CASSVEGSGNT. The CDR3 reads in full as CASSVEGSGNTIYF.

Concerning this clone itself: Read data end 3 residues before the CDR3 end; the end is taken from the germline J gene. The genes are TRBV19 and TRBJ1-5, with 7 positions matching TRBD1. The CDR3 runs 14 residues. Per the germline V gene, CDR1 is LNHDA and CDR2 is SQIVND (reference sequence). J lost 6 bases, V lost 5 bases, and 7 bases had no gene match. The CDR3 bases that were read are TGTGCCAGTAGTTTTTCAGGGGGGTTTCAGCCC. Encoded protein: CASSFSGGFQP. The entire CDR3 sequence reads CASSFSGGFQPQHF. Full variable domain (outside the CDR3, taken from reference TRBV19 and TRBJ1-5): DGGITQSPKYLFRKEGQNVTLSCEQNLNHDAMYWYRQDPGQGLRLIYYSQIVNDFQKGDIAEGYSVSREKKESFPLTVTSAQKNPTAFYLCASSFSGGFQPQHFGDGTRLSIL.